This is a list of T cell receptor beta chains from one sample in a study of beta chain features in type 1 diabetes. Repertoires were generated with immunoSEQ multiplex PCR, while TCRdb's copy carries only in-frame clones and drops some. The repertoire includes about 15,000 clones, around three quarters of them detected once, and approximately 2.7% sits in the top ten. Sequencing was performed on Tregs from blood. The receptor set was obtained from a man aged 25-40 years with type 1 diabetes. Each CDR3 is given without its conserved first and last residue. A D gene is named only where the DNA matches it firmly.

NA TRBV14 ASKGQNTEAF
TRBD1 TRBV2 ASSNTGGIYGYT
TRBD2 TRBV7-9 ASSPSGGFTDTQY
NA TRBV6-5 ASSSGGGEAF
TRBD1 TRBV25-1 ASSDWGTGASGANVLT
TRBD1 TRBV6-5 ASRSRGQAF
TRBD2 TRBV30 AWEAGGLADTQY
NA TRBV11-2 ASSLDQVGYGYT
NA TRBV30 AWSLSGNEQF
TRBD2 TRBV5-4 ASSLGTSGRVIAETQY
TRBD1 TRBV5-6 ASSLDRGTGIGNEQF
TRBD1 TRBV7-9 ASSPMGQGGKEGTEAF
NA TRBV23-1 ASSQSRGADGYT
NA TRBV18 ASSPGVPTDTQY
NA TRBV4-1 ASSQGVSGAYNEQF
TRBD2 TRBV7-2 ASSISTSGGYEQY
TRBD2 TRBV10-3 AISVPPQRGGSYEQY
NA TRBV7-8 ASSLEFTAPPL
TRBD1 TRBV19 ASSSPGGRRNTEAF
NA TRBV11-2 ANSDRLGGTQY
TRBD2 TRBV4-2 ASSQDLAGGYNEQF
NA TRBV29-1 SVAGAQETQY
TRBD2 TRBV10-3 AISDYGGGRAAYEQY
NA TRBV25-1 ASSEAGSKNIQY
TRBD1 TRBV19 ASSIGGQGVAGANVLT
TRBD2 TRBV7-8 ASSLGGLSQETQY
NA TRBV5-1 ASSLEGGSNQPQH
TRBD1 TRBV5-1 ASSSGGSYGYT
TRBD1 TRBV6-6 ASSPGTGGSDTQY
TRBD1 TRBV19 ASTLTGGVQPQH
NA TRBV20-1 SAPSEYAQY
TRBD1 TRBV5-1 ASSLPGQASGYT
NA TRBV6-6 ASSSPGEWEKLF
NA TRBV5-5 ASSSTGPEAF
TRBD1 TRBV7-9 ASSLVGQGLNYEQY
TRBD1 TRBV6-1 ASSEVPGQGVWEQY
NA TRBV5-1 ASSSGNYGYT
TRBD1 TRBV5-1 ASSPGDRRNEQY
TRBD2 TRBV10-3 AISPGTSGNEQF
TRBD1 TRBV6-5 ASSWRQGSTGELF